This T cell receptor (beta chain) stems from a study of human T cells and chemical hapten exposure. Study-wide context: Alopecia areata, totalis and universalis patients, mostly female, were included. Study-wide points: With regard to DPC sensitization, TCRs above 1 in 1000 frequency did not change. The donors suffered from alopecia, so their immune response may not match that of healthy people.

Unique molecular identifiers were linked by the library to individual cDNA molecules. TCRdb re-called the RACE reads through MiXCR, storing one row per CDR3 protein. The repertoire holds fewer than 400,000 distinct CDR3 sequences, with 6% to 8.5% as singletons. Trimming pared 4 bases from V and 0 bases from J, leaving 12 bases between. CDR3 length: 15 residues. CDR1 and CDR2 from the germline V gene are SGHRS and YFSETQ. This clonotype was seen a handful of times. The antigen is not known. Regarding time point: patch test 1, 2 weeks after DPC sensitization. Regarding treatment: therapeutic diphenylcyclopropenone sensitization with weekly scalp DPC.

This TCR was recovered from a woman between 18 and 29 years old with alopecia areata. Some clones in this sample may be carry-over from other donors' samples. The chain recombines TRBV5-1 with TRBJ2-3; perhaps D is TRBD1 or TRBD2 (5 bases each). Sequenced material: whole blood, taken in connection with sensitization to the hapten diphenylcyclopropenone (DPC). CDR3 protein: CASSIEGPSTDTQYF. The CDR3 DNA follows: TGCGCCAGCAGCATTGAGGGGCCTAGCACAGATACGCAGTATTTT.